Listed below are T cell receptor beta chains from one sample, sequenced in a study of blood T cell repertoires in COVID-19. Assay used: immunoSEQ multiplex PCR; TCRdb lists only in-frame clones, some missing. The sample carries approximately 150,000 clones, around 84% recorded once. The sample taken for sequencing was peripheral blood. The receptors come from a man aged 60-69 years with active or convalescent COVID-19. Both conserved end residues are part of each CDR3. A D gene is named only where the DNA matches it firmly. Rows give clone size only sometimes, using once, few, many, or a class for an expanded clone.

clone size: .; J gene: TRBJ1-5; V gene: TRBV2; D gene: .; CDR3 DNA: TGTGCCAGCAGTGAATATTGGGGCTACCAGAGCAATCAGCCCCAGCATTTT; CDR3 protein: CASSEYWGYQSNQPQHF
clone size: .; J gene: TRBJ1-3; V gene: TRBV7-2; D gene: .; CDR3 DNA: TGTGCCAGCAGCTTAGGCAACAGGGCTGGAAACACCATATATTTT; CDR3 protein: CASSLGNRAGNTIYF
clone size: .; J gene: TRBJ1-2; V gene: TRBV9; D gene: .; CDR3 DNA: TGTGCCAGCAGCGTAGGGGAGTCAGTTCCCTATGGCTACACCTTC; CDR3 protein: CASSVGESVPYGYTF
clone size: .; J gene: TRBJ2-2; V gene: TRBV6-2/TRBV6-3; D gene: TRBD2; CDR3 DNA: TGTGCCAGCAGTTCCCCACCTAGCGGGAGATCTTTCGGGACCGGGGAGCTGTTTTTT; CDR3 protein: CASSSPPSGRSFGTGELFF
clone size: .; J gene: TRBJ1-5; V gene: TRBV28; D gene: TRBD1; CDR3 DNA: TGTGCCAGCAGTGCTGTGACAGGGGGATTTACAAATAGCAATCAGCCCCAGCATTTT; CDR3 protein: CASSAVTGGFTNSNQPQHF
clone size: .; J gene: TRBJ1-2; V gene: TRBV13; D gene: .; CDR3 DNA: TGTGCCAGCAGCTTAGGCATGGAGGGCTACACCTTC; CDR3 protein: CASSLGMEGYTF
clone size: .; J gene: TRBJ1-2; V gene: TRBV7-6; D gene: TRBD1; CDR3 DNA: TGTGCCAGCAGCTCGTTCGACAGGGTTAGAGGGAATGACTACACCTTC; CDR3 protein: CASSSFDRVRGNDYTF
clone size: .; J gene: TRBJ1-2; V gene: TRBV30; D gene: .; CDR3 DNA: TGTGCCTGGACGGGGGGGGCGGTTAACTATGGCTACACCTTC; CDR3 protein: CAWTGGAVNYGYTF
clone size: .; J gene: TRBJ1-1; V gene: TRBV25-1; D gene: .; CDR3 DNA: TGTGCCAGCAGTTTAATCGGTCGATCGAACACTGAAGCTTTCTTT; CDR3 protein: CASSLIGRSNTEAFF
clone size: .; J gene: TRBJ2-2; V gene: TRBV6-6; D gene: TRBD1; CDR3 DNA: TGTGCCAGCAGCCCCGGGACAGGGGTTAATACCGGGGAGCTGTTTTTT; CDR3 protein: CASSPGTGVNTGELFF
clone size: .; J gene: TRBJ1-1; V gene: TRBV6-1; D gene: .; CDR3 DNA: TGTGCCAGCAGTGAAGCCTCCGGGAACACTGAAGCTTTCTTT; CDR3 protein: CASSEASGNTEAFF
clone size: .; J gene: TRBJ1-1; V gene: TRBV30; D gene: .; CDR3 DNA: TGTGCCTGGGGAGACAGCTGGAACACTGAAGCTTTCTTT; CDR3 protein: CAWGDSWNTEAFF
clone size: .; J gene: TRBJ1-2; V gene: TRBV30; D gene: .; CDR3 DNA: TGTGCCTGGAGTGGTTCCAGGCTCAACTATGGCTACACCTTC; CDR3 protein: CAWSGSRLNYGYTF
clone size: .; J gene: TRBJ1-4; V gene: TRBV21-1; D gene: .; CDR3 DNA: TGTGCCAGCAGCAAAGTTCCCGGGACACCTAATGAAAAACTGTTTTTT; CDR3 protein: CASSKVPGTPNEKLFF
clone size: .; J gene: TRBJ1-4; V gene: TRBV7-2; D gene: .; CDR3 DNA: TGTGCCAGCAGCCGGACAGCAACTAATGAAAAACTGTTTTTT; CDR3 protein: CASSRTATNEKLFF
clone size: .; J gene: TRBJ1-1; V gene: TRBV6-1; D gene: .; CDR3 DNA: TGTGCCAGCAGTGAATATCCGGGGAACACTGAAGCTTTCTTT; CDR3 protein: CASSEYPGNTEAFF
clone size: .; J gene: TRBJ2-7; V gene: TRBV6-1; D gene: TRBD2; CDR3 DNA: TGTGCCAGCAGTGACCCCGGGACTAGAAACGAGCAGTACTTC; CDR3 protein: CASSDPGTRNEQYF
clone size: .; J gene: TRBJ2-5; V gene: TRBV5-4; D gene: TRBD1; CDR3 DNA: TGTGCCAGCAGCTCTCCGGGACAGGGAGAAGAGACCCAGTACTTC; CDR3 protein: CASSSPGQGEETQYF
clone size: .; J gene: TRBJ1-5; V gene: TRBV7-2; D gene: .; CDR3 DNA: TGTGCCAGCAGCCCGGGACACGTTAATCAGCCCCAGCATTTT; CDR3 protein: CASSPGHVNQPQHF
clone size: .; J gene: TRBJ2-3; V gene: TRBV10-3; D gene: TRBD2; CDR3 DNA: TGTGCCATCAGTGAGTCGCTAGCGGGAGGTGAGACAGATACGCAGTATTTT; CDR3 protein: CAISESLAGGETDTQYF
clone size: .; J gene: TRBJ1-2; V gene: TRBV24-1; D gene: TRBD1; CDR3 DNA: TGTGCCACCAGTGATTTCGCCGGGACAGGACCCTATGGCTACACCTTC; CDR3 protein: CATSDFAGTGPYGYTF
clone size: .; J gene: TRBJ2-3; V gene: TRBV19; D gene: TRBD2; CDR3 DNA: TGTGCCAGTAGTATAGACGGAGGTAGCGGGCCCGCAGATACGCAGTATTTT; CDR3 protein: CASSIDGGSGPADTQYF
clone size: few; J gene: TRBJ1-1; V gene: TRBV11-2; D gene: .; CDR3 DNA: TGTGCCAGCAGCTGGCCGAGGGCAGGTCGTGAAGCTTTCTTT; CDR3 protein: CASSWPRAGREAFF
clone size: few; J gene: TRBJ1-4; V gene: TRBV6-5; D gene: TRBD1; CDR3 DNA: TGTGCCAGCAGAGCGGACAGGGGCCAAGGGGAAAAACTGTTTTTT; CDR3 protein: CASRADRGQGEKLFF
clone size: .; J gene: TRBJ2-7; V gene: TRBV7-2; D gene: TRBD2; CDR3 DNA: TGTGCCAGCAGCTTAGCGTCGGGGGGGAGGCTCGAGCAGTACTTC; CDR3 protein: CASSLASGGRLEQYF
clone size: few; J gene: TRBJ2-7; V gene: TRBV19; D gene: TRBD1; CDR3 DNA: TGTGCCAGTAGTATCCGACCGGGACAGACCTACGAGCAGTACTTC; CDR3 protein: CASSIRPGQTYEQYF
clone size: .; J gene: TRBJ1-2; V gene: TRBV6-5; D gene: .; CDR3 DNA: TGTGCCAGCAGTTTCCGGGACAAGTCTTTTGGCTACACCTTC; CDR3 protein: CASSFRDKSFGYTF
clone size: .; J gene: TRBJ1-1; V gene: TRBV6-2/TRBV6-3; D gene: .; CDR3 DNA: TGTGCCAGCAGTTATTTCAGCACGGGGACTGAAGCTTTCTTT; CDR3 protein: CASSYFSTGTEAFF
clone size: .; J gene: TRBJ2-1; V gene: TRBV5-1; D gene: .; CDR3 DNA: TGCGCCAGCAGCTTGGACCGGGACAATGAGCAGTTCTTC; CDR3 protein: CASSLDRDNEQFF
clone size: .; J gene: TRBJ1-5; V gene: TRBV6-5; D gene: .; CDR3 DNA: TGTGCCAGCAGTTTCCGGGACATCAATCAGCCCCAGCATTTT; CDR3 protein: CASSFRDINQPQHF
clone size: .; J gene: TRBJ1-3; V gene: TRBV4-3; D gene: TRBD1; CDR3 DNA: TGCGCCAGCAGCAGGGACAGGGGGCTTGGAAACACCATATATTTT; CDR3 protein: CASSRDRGLGNTIYF
clone size: .; J gene: TRBJ2-1; V gene: TRBV6-6; D gene: .; CDR3 DNA: TGTGCCAGCAGCCTCCAGGGCTCCTACAATGAGCAGTTCTTC; CDR3 protein: CASSLQGSYNEQFF
clone size: .; J gene: TRBJ1-5; V gene: TRBV2; D gene: .; CDR3 DNA: TGTGCCAGCAGTGAAATGAGTAGCAATCAGCCCCAGCATTTT; CDR3 protein: CASSEMSSNQPQHF
clone size: .; J gene: TRBJ2-1; V gene: TRBV2; D gene: TRBD1; CDR3 DNA: TGTGCCAGCAGTAAGGGACAGGGGAGTGTCGATGAGCAGTTCTTC; CDR3 protein: CASSKGQGSVDEQFF
clone size: .; J gene: TRBJ2-3; V gene: TRBV3-1/TRBV3-2; D gene: TRBD1; CDR3 DNA: TGTGCCAGCAGCCAGACAGGGGACGCAGATACGCAGTATTTT; CDR3 protein: CASSQTGDADTQYF
clone size: few; J gene: TRBJ1-5; V gene: TRBV19; D gene: TRBD1; CDR3 DNA: TGTGCCAGTAGTGCCGGGACAGGGAACAATCAGCCCCAGCATTTT; CDR3 protein: CASSAGTGNNQPQHF
clone size: few; J gene: TRBJ2-2; V gene: TRBV7-8; D gene: .; CDR3 DNA: TGTGCCAGCAGCGGGTACAGGGTTACGAACACCGGGGAGCTGTTTTTT; CDR3 protein: CASSGYRVTNTGELFF
clone size: .; J gene: TRBJ1-6; V gene: TRBV7-9; D gene: .; CDR3 DNA: TGTGCCAGCAGCTTAGGCCTAGAGTCGGGTTCACCCCTCCACTTT; CDR3 protein: CASSLGLESGSPLHF
clone size: .; J gene: TRBJ1-5; V gene: TRBV2; D gene: .; CDR3 DNA: TGTGCCAGCACCCTGACTGCCAGCAATCAGCCCCAGCATTTT; CDR3 protein: CASTLTASNQPQHF
clone size: .; J gene: TRBJ2-1; V gene: TRBV27; D gene: TRBD2; CDR3 DNA: TGTGCCAGCAGTTTCGGACTAGCGGGAGTTGAGCAGTTCTTC; CDR3 protein: CASSFGLAGVEQFF
clone size: .; J gene: TRBJ1-4; V gene: TRBV6-5; D gene: .; CDR3 DNA: TGTGCCAGCAGTTACTTACAGCCCCAAAAACTGTTTTTT; CDR3 protein: CASSYLQPQKLFF
clone size: .; J gene: TRBJ1-2; V gene: TRBV5-8; D gene: .; CDR3 DNA: TGTGCCAGCAGCTTGGACTGGGGGGGATATGGCTACACCTTC; CDR3 protein: CASSLDWGGYGYTF
clone size: .; J gene: TRBJ2-1; V gene: TRBV27; D gene: TRBD1; CDR3 DNA: TGTGCCAGCAGTTTAAGAGGGACAGCCAGTCACAATGAGCAGTTCTTC; CDR3 protein: CASSLRGTASHNEQFF
clone size: .; J gene: TRBJ1-2; V gene: TRBV4-1; D gene: .; CDR3 DNA: TGCGCCAGCAGCCAAGATATCGCGGTGACGGCTAACTATGGCTACACCTTC; CDR3 protein: CASSQDIAVTANYGYTF
clone size: .; J gene: TRBJ2-3; V gene: TRBV6-5; D gene: TRBD2; CDR3 DNA: TGTGCCAGCAGCTTTAGCGGGAGGTACACAGATACGCAGTATTTT; CDR3 protein: CASSFSGRYTDTQYF